This T cell receptor beta chain was obtained from a study of OX40 agonist ivuxolimab in advanced cancers. Study in general: The diagnoses of dose-escalation patients were hepatocellular carcinoma, melanoma, renal cell or head and neck cancer. Prior anti-PD-1, anti-PD-L1 or anti-CTLA-4 therapy was allowed; 30% to 40% had some. Study outcomes and limitations: CD8+ T cells showed, on average, more clonal expansion than CD4+ cells.

The table came from immunoSEQ multiplex PCR; TCRdb's copy has only in-frame clones and leaves some out. The sample records more than 45,000 clones, roughly 89% being singletons. Regarding this clone: Its cognate antigen is unknown.

Here the sequenced sample was CD4+ or CD8+ T cells sorted from blood, taken in a trial of the OX40 agonist ivuxolimab. The TCR was taken from an adult with an advanced solid tumor such as melanoma, head and neck, liver or kidney cancer.

CDR3 sequence reads: CASSVGAGATYEQYF. The CDR3 DNA reads TGTGCCAGCAGCGTAGGGGCAGGGGCTACGTACGAGCAGTACTTC. The genes are TRBV9 and TRBJ2-7, with D perhaps matching TRBD1 (6 bases). CDR1 and CDR2 (germline): SGDLS, YYNGEE. The V gene lost 0 bases and the J gene lost 4 bases, with 14 bases spanning the gap. This CDR3 spans 15 amino acids.